This record concerns one T cell receptor beta chain sequence. Its target is unknown. The V gene's germline CDR1 is LNHNV and CDR2 YYDKDF (reference sequence). This CDR3 region has 13 residues. With 4 bases clipped from V and 11 bases from J, the junction kept 10 bases outside the gene matches. The data originate from a study of T cell responses to AZD1222 COVID-19 vaccine. Study findings and constraints: Receipt of two AZD1222 doses was followed by a rise in Spike-specific TCR breadth and depth. Repertoire sampling happened only post peak T cell response.

TCRdb's table, derived via immunoSEQ multiplex PCR, lists solely in-frame clones and lacks some. The sample contains some 100,000 clones, roughly 86% of which appear only once. Sequencing used peripheral blood, obtained 28 days after the second AZD1222 dose. V and J are TRBV15 and TRBJ1-1, with 7 bases aligning to TRBD1. The clonotype comes from an adult who received the AZD1222 COVID-19 vaccine. CDR3 protein: CATSTRDSGRAFF. CDR3 DNA sequence: TGTGCCACCAGCACCCGGGACAGCGGCCGGGCTTTCTTT.